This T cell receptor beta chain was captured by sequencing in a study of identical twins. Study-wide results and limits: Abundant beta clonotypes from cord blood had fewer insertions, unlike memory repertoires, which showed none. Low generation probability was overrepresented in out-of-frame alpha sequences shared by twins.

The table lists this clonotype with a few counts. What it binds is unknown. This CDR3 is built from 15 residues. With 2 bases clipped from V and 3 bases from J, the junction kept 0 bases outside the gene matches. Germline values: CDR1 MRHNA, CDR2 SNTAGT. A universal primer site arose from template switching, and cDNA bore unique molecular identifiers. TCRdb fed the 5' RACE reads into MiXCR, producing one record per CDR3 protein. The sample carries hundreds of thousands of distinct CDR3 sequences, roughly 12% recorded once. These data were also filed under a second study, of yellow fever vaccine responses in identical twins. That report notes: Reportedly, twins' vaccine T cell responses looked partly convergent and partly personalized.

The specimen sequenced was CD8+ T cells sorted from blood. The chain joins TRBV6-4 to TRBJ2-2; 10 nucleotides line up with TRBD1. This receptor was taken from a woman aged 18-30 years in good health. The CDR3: CASSDGQGDTGELFF. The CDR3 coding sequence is TGTGCCAGCAGTGACGGACAGGGGGACACCGGGGAGCTGTTTTTT.